This T cell receptor (beta chain) stems from a study of T-cell memory formation after mild COVID-19. Using its own MiXCR run on the 5' RACE reads, TCRdb lists one record per CDR3 protein. The sample gives roughly 600,000 distinct CDR3 sequences, more than 15% of which show up once; 9.5% to 15% is in the top ten. V lost 2 bases, J lost 1 base, and 15 bases lay in between. The CDR3 runs to 15 residues. Per the germline V gene, CDR1 is GTSNPN and CDR2 is SVGIG (reference sequence). This clonotype occurred many times. This TCR derives from an adult woman who had mild COVID-19 (a few samples of this study predate the infection). Cell type and time point are not known. This chain joins TRBV30 and TRBJ2-7; possible D gene TRBD2, 6 bases. The sample comprised PBMCs or a T cell subset sorted from them (not recorded which). CDR3 residues: CAWSSPGLASYEQYF. CDR3 nucleotide sequence: TGTGCCTGGAGTTCGCCGGGACTCGCATCCTACGAGCAGTACTTC.